Listed below are T cell receptor beta chains from one sample, sequenced in a study of T-cell reconstitution after alpha-beta-depleted transplantation in children. TCRdb re-called the PCR reads through MiXCR, storing one row per CDR3 protein. The data hold 85,000 to 120,000 distinct CDR3 sequences, with 4.5% to 7.5% observed a single time. The material sequenced was PBMCs, mostly from graft donor cells, taken 60 days after TCRalphabeta/CD19-depleted stem cell transplant. The receptors come from a female patient aged 2-10 years who had a stem cell transplant for Fanconi anemia, so the T cells may come from the graft donor. Each CDR3 is given with its conserved first and last residue. The D gene is left open where the match is weak. Clone size is not always given. Where it is, it says once, few, many or a class for expanded clones.

>TRBJ1-1|many|TRBD1|TRBV18
TGTGCCAGCTCACCACGGGGGACAGGGGGCTTGGTGGTCCCTGAAGCTTTCTTT
CASSPRGTGGLVVPEAFF
>TRBJ2-6|many|NA|TRBV12-3/TRBV12-4
TGTGCCAGCAGTTTGAGGGCAGCAGGATCTGGGGCCAACGTCCTGACTTTC
CASSLRAAGSGANVLTF
>TRBJ1-1|NA|NA|TRBV18
TGTGCCAGCTCACCACAAGGGGGAGGGGACACTGAAGCTTTCTTT
CASSPQGGGDTEAFF
>TRBJ2-2|NA|TRBD1|TRBV5-1
TGCGCCAGCAGCGGGGGACAGGGTCCCGGGGAGCTGTTTTTT
CASSGGQGPGELFF
>TRBJ1-1|many|NA|TRBV29-1
TGCAGCGTTGATGGGAATGGGGAAGCTTTCTTT
CSVDGNGEAFF
>TRBJ1-1|many|NA|TRBV6-1
TGTGCCAGCAATAAGGACATGAACACTGAAGCTTTCTTT
CASNKDMNTEAFF
>TRBJ2-5|NA|TRBD1|TRBV20-1
TGCAGTGCGACGGGACAGGGAAACGAAGAGACCCAGTACTTC
CSATGQGNEETQYF
>TRBJ2-3|medium-sized|TRBD2|TRBV20-1
TGCAGTGCCCAGCGGGGGGGCCTTAAAGATACGCAGTATTTT
CSAQRGGLKDTQYF
>TRBJ1-1|many|NA|TRBV12-3/TRBV12-4
TGTGCCAGCAGTTTCCCTCTATTTGGGGAAGCTTTCTTT
CASSFPLFGEAFF
>TRBJ2-1|many|TRBD2|TRBV5-1
TGCGCCAGCAGCTTCGGGGGGGGAAGCCCCAATGAGCAGTTCTTC
CASSFGGGSPNEQFF
>TRBJ2-3|few|TRBD2|TRBV5-1
TGCGCCAGCCTACTAGCGGGAGGGCCAGGAGATACGCAGTATTTT
CASLLAGGPGDTQYF
>TRBJ2-7|many|TRBD1|TRBV28
TGTGCCAGCAGCTTACAACCCGGGACAGGGACCTACGAGCAGTACTTC
CASSLQPGTGTYEQYF
>TRBJ2-1|few|NA|TRBV14
TGTGCCAGCAGCCAAGAGACCCCAGTATGGTACAATGAGCAGTTCTTC
CASSQETPVWYNEQFF
>TRBJ2-1|many|NA|TRBV5-1
TGCGCCAGCAGCTTGTGGGGTAGTTCCTACAATGAGCAGTTCTTC
CASSLWGSSYNEQFF
>TRBJ2-2|few|TRBD2|TRBV30
TGTGCCTGGAGTGTATATCTAATGACTAGCGGGACCCTCACCGGGGAGCTGTTTTTT
CAWSVYLMTSGTLTGELFF
>TRBJ1-2|few|NA|TRBV28
TGTGCCAGCAGTTTGCAAGCAGTCTACTATGGCTACACCTTC
CASSLQAVYYGYTF
>TRBJ2-5|NA|NA|TRBV5-4
TGTGCCAGCAGCTTGGCGCGCTCCCAAGAGACCCAGTACTTC
CASSLARSQETQYF
>TRBJ2-3|many|NA|TRBV7-3
TGTGCCAGCAGCGACGGGACTTCTAGCACAGATACGCAGTATTTT
CASSDGTSSTDTQYF
>TRBJ2-7|NA|NA|TRBV7-8
TGTGCCAGCAGCCTGCATGAGGCGGGAAACTACGAGCAGTACTTC
CASSLHEAGNYEQYF
>TRBJ2-3|many|TRBD2|TRBV12-3/TRBV12-4
TGTGCCAGCAGAACCAGCGGGATCAGCACAGATACGCAGTATTTT
CASRTSGISTDTQYF
>TRBJ1-1|few|NA|TRBV10-3
TGTGCCATCAGGGCCAGAAACCGCACTGAAGCTTTCTTT
CAIRARNRTEAFF
>TRBJ2-7|many|NA|TRBV29-1
TGCAGCGTTGAAGGGGGCTCGGGACTTTACGAGCAGTACTTC
CSVEGGSGLYEQYF
>TRBJ2-3|NA|NA|TRBV7-2
TGTGCCAGCAGCTTGTGGAGGGGCACAGATACGCAGTATTTT
CASSLWRGTDTQYF
>TRBJ2-7|many|NA|TRBV7-2
TGTGCCAGCAGCTTAGCGGAGGGAAGAAACTACGAGCAGTACTTC
CASSLAEGRNYEQYF
>TRBJ2-2|many|NA|TRBV5-1
TGCGCCAGCAATTTCGGGGCCCCCACCGGGGAGCTGTTTTTT
CASNFGAPTGELFF
>TRBJ2-1|many|TRBD2|TRBV27
TGTGCCAGCAGTTCCTCCGGGACTAAGAACAATGAGCAGTTCTTC
CASSSSGTKNNEQFF
>TRBJ1-4|NA|NA|TRBV7-9
TGTGCCAGCAGCTTAGCAGGGGGTGTTGAAAAACTGTTTTTT
CASSLAGGVEKLFF
>TRBJ1-5|many|NA|TRBV7-8
TGTGCCAGCAGCTTAGTTCCAGGCGGTCAGCCCCAGCATTTT
CASSLVPGGQPQHF
>TRBJ2-1|many|TRBD2|TRBV6-1
TGTGCCAGCAGTGAACTAGCGGGGCAGTACAATGAGCAGTTCTTC
CASSELAGQYNEQFF
>TRBJ1-5|few|TRBD1|TRBV28
TGTGCCAGCAGTTTACACAGGGGTAGCAATCAGCCCCAGCATTTT
CASSLHRGSNQPQHF
>TRBJ1-1|many|NA|TRBV20-1
TGCAGTGCTAGGTGGACTTACTTTGAAGCTTTCTTT
CSARWTYFEAFF
>TRBJ2-3|many|NA|TRBV18
TGTGCCAGCTCACGACCAGGGGTTCCAGATACGCAGTATTTT
CASSRPGVPDTQYF
>TRBJ2-3|NA|NA|TRBV10-1
TGCGCCAGAAGACTAGGTTGCACAGATACGCAGTATTTT
CARRLGCTDTQYF
>TRBJ2-3|few|TRBD2|TRBV7-2
TGTGCCAGCAGCTTTGCCAGCGGGGGGGCCACAGATACGCAGTATTTT
CASSFASGGATDTQYF
>TRBJ2-4|many|NA|TRBV28
TGTGCCAGCAGTTTATCTGGGTCGGGAGCCAAAAACATTCAGTACTTC
CASSLSGSGAKNIQYF
>TRBJ1-6|NA|NA|TRBV21-1
TGTGCCAGCAGCAAAGTTCGGGACACGGTTTGGGGTTCACCCCTCCACTTT
CASSKVRDTVWGSPLHF
>TRBJ2-4|NA|NA|TRBV12-1
TGTGCCAGCAGCAATGGACAGTTATGGGGTTATGGTCCCTTAGCCAAAAACATTCAGTACTTC
CASSNGQLWGYGPLAKNIQYF
>TRBJ2-3|many|NA|TRBV12-3/TRBV12-4
TGTGCCAGCAAATCCTCCGGGTCGCATACGCAGTATTTT
CASKSSGSHTQYF
>TRBJ2-6|many|TRBD1|TRBV19
TGTGCCAGTAGTATGGGGGTCAGGGACAGGGGGCTTGGGGCCAACGTCCTGACTTTC
CASSMGVRDRGLGANVLTF
>TRBJ2-1|few|TRBD1|TRBV12-3/TRBV12-4
TGTGCCAGCAGAAAGACAGGGGGCAGATACAATGAGCAGTTCTTC
CASRKTGGRYNEQFF
>TRBJ2-7|many|NA|TRBV5-6
TGTGCCAGCAGCTTGGGATTCTACGAGCAGTACTTC
CASSLGFYEQYF
>TRBJ2-1|many|TRBD2|TRBV27
TGTGCCAGCAGTTTTTATGGGAGGGCCTTCAATGAGCAGTTCTTC
CASSFYGRAFNEQFF
>TRBJ2-1|many|NA|TRBV11-1
TGTGCCAGCAGGACGAACATCAATGAGCAGTTCTTC
CASRTNINEQFF
>TRBJ1-3|many|TRBD1|TRBV12-3/TRBV12-4
TGTGCCAGCAGTTTGCCGGGGACAGGGGCAGGAAACACCATATATTTT
CASSLPGTGAGNTIYF
>TRBJ2-7|many|TRBD2|TRBV2
TGTGCCAGCAGTCCCGGGACTAGCGGGAGGTACGAGCAGTACTTC
CASSPGTSGRYEQYF
>TRBJ2-2|many|TRBD2|TRBV7-9
TGTGCCAGGACCGGGACTAGCGGAACCGGGGAGCTGTTTTTT
CARTGTSGTGELFF
>TRBJ2-1|many|NA|TRBV6-4
TGTGCCAGCAGTGGCAGCGCAGGATACCCGGGCAATGAGCAGTTCTTC
CASSGSAGYPGNEQFF
>TRBJ2-4|many|TRBD1|TRBV28
TGTGCCAGCAGTTTATGGCGTTCAGGGGGAATCTCAGCCAAAAACATTCAGTACTTC
CASSLWRSGGISAKNIQYF
>TRBJ2-5|many|TRBD1|TRBV12-3/TRBV12-4
TGTGCCAGCAGTAGACAGGGAAGAGGGGCCGAAGAGACCCAGTACTTC
CASSRQGRGAEETQYF
>TRBJ1-1|many|NA|TRBV5-6
TGTGCCAGCAGCTTGCGGCAGGCTAACACTGAAGCTTTCTTT
CASSLRQANTEAFF